This T cell receptor beta chain was identified during a study of shared clonotypes between healthy human individuals (TCRdb year 2020). About the full investigation: Three men and a couple of women, aged 18 to 49 years, made up the cohort. Per donor, three plates each were used for CD4 naive and CD4 memory, two for CD8 naive, and one for CD8 memory. To estimate repertoire size and how much clonotypes are shared between individuals, the study performed deep sequencing of blood TCR repertoires from about five healthy adults. To increase sequencing depth and limit assay-specific biases, TCR repertoire library preparation and sequencing were carried out by different laboratories using diverse techniques. Each donor's leukapheresis produced roughly between roughly 0.85 and 10 billion PBMCs.

CD8 naive samples consisted of CD45RO-negative cells that were positively selected for CCR7, yielding a CD45RA+CCR7+ population without TemRA cells. Donors were healthy HIV-negative adults with no recently reported acute infections or vaccinations. Every donor was a Caucasian adult residing in Nashville, Tennessee, USA. Blood was collected by leukapheresis, and PBMCs were isolated by Ficoll-Histopaque density gradient centrifugation and then cryopreserved in liquid nitrogen vapor phase. Analytical flow cytometry was used to check the purity and quantity of every magnetically sorted T cell population. Genomic DNA was isolated from each sorted fraction and quantified by UV absorbance on a Nanodrop 2000c. According to the germline V gene, CDR1 reads SGDLS and CDR2 reads YYNGEE. V gives up 1 base and J gives up 7 bases, and the segment between their germline ends measures 12 bases. The cysteine opens and the phenylalanine closes a CDR3 of 15 amino acids. Of the read, only the CDR3 DNA is kept; its 45 bases are in frame from base 1.

As regards this clone: No antigen is known for it. Per-nucleotide qualities are absent, and no much larger clonotype sits a single base away.

Results the study describes overall, beyond this receptor: When several donors were compared, the shared fraction of clonotypes was about 5.5% for naive CD4, approximately 3.3% for naive CD8, 2% to 2.5% for memory CD4, and less than 0.5% for memory CD8. Sampling was restricted to blood, and TCR repertoires in tissue are likely to differ from TCR repertoires in blood. Rarefaction of sorted-subset datasets indicated incomplete sequencing despite the large sequencing depth. Naive subsets generally had larger estimated clonotype richness than memory subsets did. The small number of donors limited the genetic and exposure-history diversity represented. Clonotypes shared by all four sorted-subset donors showed higher generation probabilities than non-shared clonotypes. Pairwise subsampling indicated that sequencing depth was expected to affect the degree of clonotype sharing among donors.

TCR CDR3 regions were amplified from genomic DNA by multiplex PCR using the deep immunoSEQ assay. Genomic DNA extracted from each cell subset was distributed evenly over all wells of several immunoSEQ 96-well plates, and each plate served as one replicate. For sorted subsets, each replicate PCR was loaded with about 200 ng genomic DNA, equivalent to about 30,000 T cell genomes. Purified libraries were quantified with a Qubit 3.0 fluorometer, sized on a Bioanalyzer 2100, and re-quantified with the KAPA Library Quantification kit. A separate single-read 150-cycle Illumina NextSeq 550 flow cell was used to sequence each immunoSEQ 96-well plate. Regarding the original processing steps: Because the immunoSEQ output held only junctional sequences and lacked quality scores, the filtering could not match the filtering applied to full-length reads. To assign V/J genes and CDR3, sequences were annotated using PyIR, a Python wrapper for IgBLAST v1.9, with IMGT germline references. Reads were filtered out if the reads had weak V/J assignments (E-value above 1e-6), no CDR3, stop codons, out-of-frame junctions, or ambiguous translated residues. V3J clonotypes were defined as sequences sharing the same inferred V gene, J gene, and CDR3 amino acid sequence. The percentage overlap between two repertoires was calculated by dividing the number of shared unique clonotypes by the size of the smaller repertoire. Three approaches were used to assess repertoire richness: RTK rarefaction, the Chao1 estimator, and Recon v2.1 estimates of unobserved clonotypes. Generation probabilities for all TCRbeta clonotypes obtained by the gDNA method from a handful of donors were computed using OLGA. TCRdb took over this immuneACCESS table, retaining in-frame rearrangements with V and J assigned. Such tables are incomplete; in checked studies, under half of the missing clones stem from an unresolved V gene, and the remainder is unexplained. From that table come the V and J calls and clone size; the DNA was used to work out D and trimming. Across this sample there are around 2,000,000 clones, with roughly 95% seen only once. The ten largest clones capture 1% to 1.5% of the sample.

The chain employs TRBV9 and TRBJ1-6, with TRBD1 perhaps the D gene, on 5 matching bases. The source of this sequence is a man aged 18-30 years in good health. The sequencing sample was made of naive CD8+ T cells sorted from blood. Sample cell subset or site, as interpreted from the label and publication: CD45RA+CCR7+. CDR3 loop: CASSVKDPGNSPLHF. The DNA is TGTGCCAGCAGCGTAAAGGACCCAGGGAATTCACCCCTCCACTTT.